This TCR beta chain came from a study of blood T cell repertoires in COVID-19. The data were produced by immunoSEQ multiplex PCR, yet TCRdb's version contains in-frame clones alone and is incomplete. Here the sample spans about 160,000 clones, approximately 83% being singletons. This sequence originates from a man in his 70s with acute or convalescent COVID-19. The sequenced sample consisted of peripheral blood.

CDR3 protein: CATSDITPGRGGETQYF. DNA for the CDR3: TGTGCCACCAGTGATATAACCCCGGGAAGAGGGGGAGAGACCCAGTACTTC. The rearrangement joins TRBV24-1 to TRBJ2-5; possibly TRBD1 for D (6 bases). The V end was cut by 3 bases, the J end by 4 bases, with 20 bases between. This CDR3 is built from 17 residues. Germline CDR1 is KGHDR and CDR2 is SFDVKD.